This T cell receptor (beta chain) was documented in a study of control samples from healthy donors and cancer patients. Clones were read by immunoSEQ multiplex PCR, and TCRdb kept only the in-frame ones, dropping some. Of approximately 87,000 clones detected, 85% to 90% appear once; the ten largest clones hold roughly 1.2%. This CDR3 spans 16 amino acids. Trimming removed 4 bases from V and 0 bases from J; junction bases left unmatched: 5. Per germline, CDR1 SGHNT and CDR2 YYREEE (reference sequence). The rearrangement joins TRBV5-4 to TRBJ2-5, with 11 bases identical to TRBD1. The clonotype was recovered from a woman in her forties or fifties in good health. Sequencing input: blood. The CDR3 nucleotides are TGTGCCAGCAGCCCTGGGACAGGGGGGTACCAAGAGACCCAGTACTTC. Translating gives CASSPGTGGYQETQYF.